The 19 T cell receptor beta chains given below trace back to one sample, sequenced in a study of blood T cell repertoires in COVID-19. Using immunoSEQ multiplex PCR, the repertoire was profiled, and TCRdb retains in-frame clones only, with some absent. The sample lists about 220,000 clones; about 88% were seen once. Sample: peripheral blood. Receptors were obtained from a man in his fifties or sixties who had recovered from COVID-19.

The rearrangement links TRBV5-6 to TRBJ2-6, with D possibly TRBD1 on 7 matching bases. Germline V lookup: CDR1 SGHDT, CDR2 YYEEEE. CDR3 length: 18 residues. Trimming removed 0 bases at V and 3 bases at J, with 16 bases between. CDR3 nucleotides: TGTGCCAGCAGCTTGGCAGGAGGGGGCGCGTTTGGGGCCAACGTCCTGACTTTC. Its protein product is CASSLAGGGAFGANVLTF.

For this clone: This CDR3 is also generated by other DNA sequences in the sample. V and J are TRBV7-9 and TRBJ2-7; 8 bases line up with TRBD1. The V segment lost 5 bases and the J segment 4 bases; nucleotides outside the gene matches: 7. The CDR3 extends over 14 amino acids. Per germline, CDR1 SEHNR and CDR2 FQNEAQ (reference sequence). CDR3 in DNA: TGTGCCAGCAGCGTCGGACAGGGCGTGTACGAGCAGTACTTC. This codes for CASSVGQGVYEQYF.

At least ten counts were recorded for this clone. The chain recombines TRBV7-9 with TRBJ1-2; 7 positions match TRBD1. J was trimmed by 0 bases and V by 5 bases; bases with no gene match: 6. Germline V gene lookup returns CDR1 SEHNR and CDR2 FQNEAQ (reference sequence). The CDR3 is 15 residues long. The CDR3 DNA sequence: TGTGCCAGCAGCCCGGGACAGAGATCTAACTATGGCTACACCTTC. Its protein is CASSPGQRSNYGYTF. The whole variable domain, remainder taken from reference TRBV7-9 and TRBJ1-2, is DTGVSQNPRHKITKRGQNVTFRCDPISEHNRLYWYRQTLGQGPEFLTYFQNEAQLEKSRLLSDRFSAERPKGSFSTLEIQRTEQGDSAMYLCASSPGQRSNYGYTFGSGTRLTVV.

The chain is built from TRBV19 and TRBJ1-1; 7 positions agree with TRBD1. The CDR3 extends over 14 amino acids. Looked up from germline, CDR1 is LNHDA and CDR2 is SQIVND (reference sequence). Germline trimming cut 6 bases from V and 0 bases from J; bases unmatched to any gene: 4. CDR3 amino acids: CASRRGRVNTEAFF. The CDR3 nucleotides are TGTGCCAGTAGGAGGGGGCGGGTGAACACTGAAGCTTTCTTT.

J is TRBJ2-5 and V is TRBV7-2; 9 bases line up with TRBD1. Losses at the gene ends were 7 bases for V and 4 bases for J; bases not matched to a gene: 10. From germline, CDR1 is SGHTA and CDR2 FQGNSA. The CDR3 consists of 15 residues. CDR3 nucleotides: TGTGCCAGCACCGCCCTGGGGACAGGGAGAGAGACCCAGTACTTC. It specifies CASTALGTGRETQYF. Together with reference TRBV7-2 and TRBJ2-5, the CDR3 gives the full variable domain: GAGVSQSPSNKVTEKGKDVELRCDPISGHTALYWYRQSLGQGLEFLIYFQGNSAPDKSGLPSDRFSAERTGGSVSTLTIQRTQQEDSAVYLCASTALGTGRETQYFGPGTRLLVL.

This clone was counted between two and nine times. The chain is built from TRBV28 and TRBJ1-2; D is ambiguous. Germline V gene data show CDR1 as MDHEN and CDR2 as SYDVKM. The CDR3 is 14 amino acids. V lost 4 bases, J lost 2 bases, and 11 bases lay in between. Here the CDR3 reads CASSSLTGNYGYTF. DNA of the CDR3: TGTGCCAGCAGTTCATTAACGGGGAACTATGGCTACACCTTC.

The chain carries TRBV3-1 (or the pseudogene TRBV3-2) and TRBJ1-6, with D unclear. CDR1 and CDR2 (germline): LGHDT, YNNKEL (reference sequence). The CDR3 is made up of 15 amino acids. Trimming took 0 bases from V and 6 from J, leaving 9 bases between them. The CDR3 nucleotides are TGTGCCAGCAGCCAAGATTTACTCCCTAATTCACCCCTCCACTTT. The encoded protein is CASSQDLLPNSPLHF.

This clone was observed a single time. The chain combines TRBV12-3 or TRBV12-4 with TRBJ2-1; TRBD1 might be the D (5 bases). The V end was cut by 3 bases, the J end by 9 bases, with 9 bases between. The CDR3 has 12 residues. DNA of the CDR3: TGTGCCAGCAGTTTGCAGGGTTCTGAGCAGTTCTTC. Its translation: CASSLQGSEQFF.

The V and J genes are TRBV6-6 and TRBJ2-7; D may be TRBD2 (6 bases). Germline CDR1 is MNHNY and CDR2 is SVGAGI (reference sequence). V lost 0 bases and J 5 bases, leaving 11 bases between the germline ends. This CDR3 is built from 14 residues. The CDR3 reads CASSYSRGGDEQYF. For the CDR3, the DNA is TGTGCCAGCAGTTACTCGCGGGGTGGAGACGAGCAGTACTTC.

Here the CDR3 reads CASSESSGRAETQYF. CDR3 sequence (DNA): TGTGCCAGCAGTGAAAGTAGCGGGAGGGCCGAGACCCAGTACTTC. The chain carries TRBV25-1 and TRBJ2-5, with 11 bases matching TRBD2. CDR1 is MGHDK, CDR2 SYGVNS, per germline. J gave up 5 bases and V 2 bases, and 4 bases lay outside the gene matches. There are 15 residues in the CDR3.

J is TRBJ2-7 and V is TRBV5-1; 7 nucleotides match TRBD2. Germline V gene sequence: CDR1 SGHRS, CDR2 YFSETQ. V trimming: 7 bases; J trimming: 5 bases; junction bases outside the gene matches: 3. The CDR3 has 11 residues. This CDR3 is CASAAGDEQYF. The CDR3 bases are TGCGCCAGCGCTGCGGGGGACGAGCAGTACTTC.

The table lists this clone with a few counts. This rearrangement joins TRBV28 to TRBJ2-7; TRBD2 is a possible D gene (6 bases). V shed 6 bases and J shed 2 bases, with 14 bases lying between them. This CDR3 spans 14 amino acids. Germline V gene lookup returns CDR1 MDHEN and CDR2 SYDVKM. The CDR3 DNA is TGTGCCAGCAGGCCCGGGACTCAAGCCTACGAGCAGTACTTC. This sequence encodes CASRPGTQAYEQYF.

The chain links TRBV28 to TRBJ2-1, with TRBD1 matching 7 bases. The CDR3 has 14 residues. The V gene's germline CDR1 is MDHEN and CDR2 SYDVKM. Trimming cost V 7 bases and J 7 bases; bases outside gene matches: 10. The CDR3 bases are TGTGCCAGCACTTGGGACAGCGGAATTAATGAGCAGTTCTTC. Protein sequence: CASTWDSGINEQFF.

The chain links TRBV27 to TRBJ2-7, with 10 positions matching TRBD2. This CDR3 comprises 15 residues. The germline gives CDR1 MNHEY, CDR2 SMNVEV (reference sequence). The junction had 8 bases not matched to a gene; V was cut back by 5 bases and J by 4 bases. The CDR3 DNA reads TGTGCCAGCAGTGTGCTAGCGGGAGTGGGGTACGAGCAGTACTTC. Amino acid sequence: CASSVLAGVGYEQYF.

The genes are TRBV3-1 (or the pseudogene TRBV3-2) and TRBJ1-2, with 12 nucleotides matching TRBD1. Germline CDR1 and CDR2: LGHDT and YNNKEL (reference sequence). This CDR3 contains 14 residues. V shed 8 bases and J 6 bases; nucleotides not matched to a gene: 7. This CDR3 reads CASSRDRGRDGYTF. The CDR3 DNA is TGTGCCAGCTCCCGGGACAGGGGGCGTGATGGCTACACCTTC.

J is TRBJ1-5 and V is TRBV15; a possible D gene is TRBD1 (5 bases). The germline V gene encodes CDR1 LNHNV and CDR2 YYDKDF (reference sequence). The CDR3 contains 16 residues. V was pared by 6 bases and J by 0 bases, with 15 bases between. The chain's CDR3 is CATRARGFYSNQPQHF. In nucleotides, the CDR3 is TGTGCCACCAGGGCTCGGGGGTTTTATAGCAATCAGCCCCAGCATTTT.

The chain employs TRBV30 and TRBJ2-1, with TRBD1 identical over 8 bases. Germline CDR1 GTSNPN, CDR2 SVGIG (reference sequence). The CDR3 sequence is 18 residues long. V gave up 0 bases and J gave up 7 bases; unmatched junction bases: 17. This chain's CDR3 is CAWSVHRGTADYKNEQFF. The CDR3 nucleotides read TGTGCCTGGAGTGTACACAGGGGGACAGCGGATTACAAGAATGAGCAGTTCTTC.

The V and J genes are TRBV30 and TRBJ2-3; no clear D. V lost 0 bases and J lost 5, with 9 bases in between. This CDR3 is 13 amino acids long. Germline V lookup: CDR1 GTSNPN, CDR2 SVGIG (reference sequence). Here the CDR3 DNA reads TGTGCCTGGAGTGTAAGGCGGCGAGATACGCAGTATTTT. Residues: CAWSVRRRDTQYF.

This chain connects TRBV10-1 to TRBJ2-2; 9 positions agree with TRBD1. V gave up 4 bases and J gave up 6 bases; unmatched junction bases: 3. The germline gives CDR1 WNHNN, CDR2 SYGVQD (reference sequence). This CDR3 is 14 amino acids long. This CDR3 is CASSGHRGPGELFF. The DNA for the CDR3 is TGCGCCAGCAGTGGGCACAGGGGGCCCGGGGAGCTGTTTTTT.